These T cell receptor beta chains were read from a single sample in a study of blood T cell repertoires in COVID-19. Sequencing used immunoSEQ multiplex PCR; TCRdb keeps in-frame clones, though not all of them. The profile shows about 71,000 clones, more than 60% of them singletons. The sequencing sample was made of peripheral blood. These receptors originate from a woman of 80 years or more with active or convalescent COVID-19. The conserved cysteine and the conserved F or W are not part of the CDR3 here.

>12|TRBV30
AWSDWSGGRGYT
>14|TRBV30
AWSVLLGGLEETQY
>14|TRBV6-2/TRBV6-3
ASSWIQGGNVYEQY
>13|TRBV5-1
ASSPPRDIINEQY
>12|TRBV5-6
ASSLGQASYEQY
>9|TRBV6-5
ASSRDVRTF
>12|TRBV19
ASSIGGFGEKLF
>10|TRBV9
ASSRQSYGYT
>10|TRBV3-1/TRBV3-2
ASSQEGGAEH
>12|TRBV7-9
ASSLGQGNQPQH
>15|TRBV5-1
ASSLEGTGGLINEQY
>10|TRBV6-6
ASSYKEGEQY
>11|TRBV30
AWSSGVGQPQH
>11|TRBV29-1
SVDQGASYGYT
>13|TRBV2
ASSGARDRGNEQY
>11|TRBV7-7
ASSELENTEAF
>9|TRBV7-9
ASEITGELF
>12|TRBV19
ASSLDNQNQPQH
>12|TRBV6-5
ASSPLVQGAEAF